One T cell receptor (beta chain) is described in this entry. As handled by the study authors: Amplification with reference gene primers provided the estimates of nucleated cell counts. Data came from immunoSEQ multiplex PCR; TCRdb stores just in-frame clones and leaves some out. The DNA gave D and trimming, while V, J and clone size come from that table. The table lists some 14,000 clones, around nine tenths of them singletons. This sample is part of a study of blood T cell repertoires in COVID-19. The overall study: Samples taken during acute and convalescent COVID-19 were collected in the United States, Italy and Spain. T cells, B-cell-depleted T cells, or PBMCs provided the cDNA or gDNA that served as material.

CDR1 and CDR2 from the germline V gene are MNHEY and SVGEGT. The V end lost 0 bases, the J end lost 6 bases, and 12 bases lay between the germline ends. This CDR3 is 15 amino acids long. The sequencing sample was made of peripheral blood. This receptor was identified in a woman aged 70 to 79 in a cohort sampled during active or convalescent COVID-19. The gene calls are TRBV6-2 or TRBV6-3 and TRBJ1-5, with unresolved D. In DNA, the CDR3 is TGTGCCAGCAGTTACTCGATGACGAGCGGTCAGCCCCAGCATTTT. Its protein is CASSYSMTSGQPQHF.